This T cell receptor beta chain was recorded in a study of cytomegalovirus exposure and HLA in healthy donors. Points on this clone: Other DNA sequences in this sample translate to the same CDR3.

Researchers ran the PCR with 60 Vbeta and 13 Jbeta primers. This table comes from immunoSEQ multiplex PCR, and its TCRdb copy is limited to in-frame clones, with some not included. The table lists about 190,000 clones, roughly 77% of them singletons. Trimming pared 1 base from V and 2 bases from J, leaving 5 bases between. Germline assignment: CDR1 SGHTA and CDR2 FQGNSA. The CDR3 covers 13 residues. This TCR was recovered from a young man in good health and CMV-seropositive. Sequenced sample: PBMCs. The gene calls are TRBV7-2 and TRBJ2-5; D may be TRBD1 (5 bases). For the CDR3, the DNA is TGTGCCAGCAGCTTAGGACAGCAAGAGACCCAGTACTTC. Amino acid sequence: CASSLGQQETQYF.